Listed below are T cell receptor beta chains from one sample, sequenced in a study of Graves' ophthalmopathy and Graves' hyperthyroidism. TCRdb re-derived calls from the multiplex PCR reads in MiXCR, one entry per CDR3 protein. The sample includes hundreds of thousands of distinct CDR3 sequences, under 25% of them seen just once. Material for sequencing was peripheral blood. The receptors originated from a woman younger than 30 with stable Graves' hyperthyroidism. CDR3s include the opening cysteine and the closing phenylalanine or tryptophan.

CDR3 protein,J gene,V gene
CASSIGQPTEAFF,TRBJ1-1,TRBV28
CASSFGLPPQETQYF,TRBJ2-5,TRBV12-3/TRBV12-4
CASSPKAALGYGYTF,TRBJ1-2,TRBV18
CASTSPRLHTEAFF,TRBJ1-1,TRBV28
CASSERLDTGELFF,TRBJ2-2,TRBV10-2
CASSQGTLLDF,TRBJ2-4,TRBV4-1
CASSPRQRIQPQHF,TRBJ1-5,TRBV11-2
CASWNHSSYEQYF,TRBJ2-7,TRBV6-1
CASSYSVPPGELFF,TRBJ2-2,TRBV6-5
CSVGGPAEAFF,TRBJ1-1,TRBV29-1
CASRPGPVNQPQHF,TRBJ1-5,TRBV2
CSVEYEGTEAFF,TRBJ1-1,TRBV29-1
CASSDLSWEPISPNTEAFF,TRBJ1-1,TRBV6-4
CASSAPGAFDYGYTF,TRBJ1-2,TRBV9
CAAGSVLRGETQYF,TRBJ2-5,TRBV10-3
CASSEGVSNQPQQF,TRBJ1-5,TRBV10-1
CASCYDGTYEQYF,TRBJ2-7,TRBV10-3
CASSQLHYGPTEAFF,TRBJ1-1,TRBV3-1
CASSEGGGQGLTQYF,TRBJ2-5,TRBV6-1
CASSTGTGPPNTEAFF,TRBJ1-1,TRBV6-1
CASSLVSTNSPLHF,TRBJ1-6,TRBV7-2
CASSSLFATGVGYGYTF,TRBJ1-2,TRBV6-2/TRBV6-3
CASSDRGKGDQPQHF,TRBJ1-5,TRBV6-4
CAWSRVRGVGYTF,TRBJ1-2,TRBV30
CASSFGETQYF,TRBJ2-5,TRBV12-3/TRBV12-4